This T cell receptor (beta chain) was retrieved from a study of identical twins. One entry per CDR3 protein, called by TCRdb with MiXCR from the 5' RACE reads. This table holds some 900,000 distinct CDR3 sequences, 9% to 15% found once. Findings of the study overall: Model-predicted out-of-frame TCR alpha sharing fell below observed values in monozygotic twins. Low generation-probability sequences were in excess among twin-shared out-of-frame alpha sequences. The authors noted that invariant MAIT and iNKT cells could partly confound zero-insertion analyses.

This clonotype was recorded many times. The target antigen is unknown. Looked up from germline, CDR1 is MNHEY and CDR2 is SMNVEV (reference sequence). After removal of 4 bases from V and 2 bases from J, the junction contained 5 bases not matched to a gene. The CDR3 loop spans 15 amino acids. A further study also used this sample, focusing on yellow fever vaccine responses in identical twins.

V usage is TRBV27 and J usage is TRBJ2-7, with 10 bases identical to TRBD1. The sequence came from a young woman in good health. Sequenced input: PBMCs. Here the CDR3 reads CASSWGGTGAYEQYF. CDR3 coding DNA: TGTGCCAGCAGTTGGGGAGGGACAGGGGCCTACGAGCAGTACTTC.